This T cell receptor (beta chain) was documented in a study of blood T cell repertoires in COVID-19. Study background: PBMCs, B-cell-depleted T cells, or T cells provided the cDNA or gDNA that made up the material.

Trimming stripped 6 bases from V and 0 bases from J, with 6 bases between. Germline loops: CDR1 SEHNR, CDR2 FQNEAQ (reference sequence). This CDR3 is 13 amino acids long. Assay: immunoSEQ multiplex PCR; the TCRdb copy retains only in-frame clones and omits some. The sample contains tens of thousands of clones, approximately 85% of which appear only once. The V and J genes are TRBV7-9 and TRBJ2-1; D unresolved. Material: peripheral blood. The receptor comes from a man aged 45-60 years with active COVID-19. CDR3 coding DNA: TGTGCCAGCAGTTTCAGCTCCTACAATGAGCAGTTCTTC. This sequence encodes CASSFSSYNEQFF.